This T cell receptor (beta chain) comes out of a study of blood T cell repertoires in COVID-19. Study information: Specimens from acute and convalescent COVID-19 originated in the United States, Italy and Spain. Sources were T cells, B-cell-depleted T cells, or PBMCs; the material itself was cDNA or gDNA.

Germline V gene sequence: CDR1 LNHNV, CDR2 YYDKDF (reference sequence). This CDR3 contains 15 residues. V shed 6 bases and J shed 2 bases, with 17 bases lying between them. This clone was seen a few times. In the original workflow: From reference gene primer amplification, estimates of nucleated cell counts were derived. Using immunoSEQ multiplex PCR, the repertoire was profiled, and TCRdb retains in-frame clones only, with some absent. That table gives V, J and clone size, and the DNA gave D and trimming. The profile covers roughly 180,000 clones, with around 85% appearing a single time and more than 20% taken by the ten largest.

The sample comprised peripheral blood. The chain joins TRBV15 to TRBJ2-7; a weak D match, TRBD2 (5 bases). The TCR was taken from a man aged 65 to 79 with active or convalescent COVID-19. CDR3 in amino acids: CATSKRGRGTYEQYF. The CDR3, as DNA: TGTGCCACCAGTAAAAGAGGTCGGGGAACCTACGAGCAGTACTTC.